This section outlines one T cell receptor (beta chain) sequence together with its context. The RNA, roughly 0.45 to 1 ug, was put through reverse transcription using random hexamers. One entry per CDR3 protein, called by TCRdb with MiXCR from the immunoSEQ multiplex PCR reads. This sample has roughly 80,000 distinct CDR3 sequences, with around 94% found just once. The sample comes from a study of CD8 T cells in Susac syndrome. This CDR3 region has 13 residues. V shed 0 bases and J shed 4 bases, with 7 bases lying between them. Germline V lookup: CDR1 SEHNR, CDR2 FQNEAQ (reference sequence). The receptor comes from a human donor in good health. The genes are TRBV7-9 and TRBJ2-7; TRBD1 is a possible D gene (6 bases). Source material: CD8+ T cells from PBMCs. The CDR3 here is CASSLAQGYEQYV. The CDR3 DNA sequence: TGTGCCAGCAGCTTAGCGCAGGGGTACGAGCAGTACGTC.